This T cell receptor (beta chain) was identified during a study of blood T cell repertoires in COVID-19. For the study at large: The United States, Italy and Spain were the sources of the acute and convalescent COVID-19 samples. The analysed material was cDNA or gDNA that came from T cells, B-cell-depleted T cells, or PBMCs.

The method was immunoSEQ multiplex PCR; TCRdb's version includes in-frame clones alone and lacks a portion of them. The sample holds about 150,000 clones, roughly four fifths seen once. CDR1 is MGHRA and CDR2 is YSYEKL in the germline V gene. There are 18 residues in the CDR3. Trimming cost V 3 bases and J 3 bases; bases outside gene matches: 15. This clone was detected only once. The rearrangement uses TRBV4-1 and TRBJ2-7; TRBD2 aligns across 9 bases. This TCR derives from a man older than 75 with acute or convalescent COVID-19. Sequencing was done on a sample of peripheral blood. Here the CDR3 DNA reads TGCGCCAGCAGCCACCGCCGCCCCATAGCGGGGGAGAACTACGAGCAGTACTTC. Its translation is CASSHRRPIAGENYEQYF.